This entry lists 9 T cell receptor beta chains sequenced from one sample in a study of tumor-infiltrating lymphocytes in primary liver carcinoma (TCRdb year 2017). RNA from unsorted whole blood was extracted with TRIzol reagent, and germline DNA was obtained with the DNeasy Blood & Tissue kit. Reads for this sample came from an Illumina HiSeq 2500. Starting from about 500 ng total RNA, TCRbeta-specific cDNA was produced by reverse transcription with a constant-region primer and ProtoScript II reverse transcriptase. Construction of the TCRbeta libraries relied on three nested rounds of multiplex PCR, following a slightly modified ARM-PCR procedure. Each of the first two PCR rounds ran for about 10 cycles and used multiplex TRBV1-TRBV30 forward primers together with a Cbeta reverse primer. Using fastp trimming at Q25 and MiXCR clonotype assembly, TCRdb reanalyzed the public sequencing data and kept in-frame beta chains. CDR3 protein duplicates are merged, each entry listing the most common genes and DNA. The sample yields 300,000 to 400,000 distinct CDR3 sequences; roughly two thirds were counted once. The ten largest clones capture about 6% of the sample.

The sequenced material came from peripheral blood. These receptors were obtained from a man between 40 and 49 years old with primary liver carcinoma and hepatitis B virus infection.

This clonotype was seen at least ten times. The gene calls are TRBV7-9 and TRBJ2-1, with D possibly matching TRBD1 (6 bases). The CDR3 runs to 20 residues. Germline CDR1 SEHNR, CDR2 FQNEAQ (reference sequence). V lost 6 bases and J 7 bases, leaving 34 bases between the germline ends. The CDR3 loop is CASRSFPSSPGQGMKNEQFF. The CDR3 DNA reads as TGTGCCAGCAGAAGCTTCCCGTCCTCCCCGGGGCAGGGGATGAAAAATGAGCAGTTCTTC.

The chain employs TRBV5-1 and TRBJ2-7; perhaps TRBD1 as D (5 bases). CDR3 size: 14 residues. The V end was cut by 1 base, the J end by 3 bases, with 11 bases between. Looked up from germline, CDR1 is SGHRS and CDR2 is YFSETQ. CDR3 loop: CASSLFRQYYEQYF. In nucleotides, the CDR3 is TGCGCCAGCAGCTTGTTTCGACAGTACTACGAGCAGTACTTC.

The chain combines TRBV6-2 or TRBV6-3 with TRBJ2-1; 8 bases are a match to TRBD2. The germline V gene encodes CDR1 MNHEY and CDR2 SVGEGT. The CDR3 has 14 amino acids. The junction had 9 bases not matched to a gene; V was cut back by 2 bases and J by 12 bases. CDR3 sequence reads: CASSYQRECQWQFF. The CDR3 DNA reads TGTGCCAGCAGTTACCAGCGGGAGTGCCAATGGCAGTTCTTC.

The V and J genes are TRBV7-9 and TRBJ2-3; D call uncertain. Germline loops: CDR1 SEHNR, CDR2 FQNEAQ (reference sequence). V was cut by 5 bases and J by 1 base, with 10 bases left in between. The length of the CDR3 is 14 residues. CDR3 nucleotide sequence: TGTGCCAGCAGCCATAGCTGGGGCACAGATACGCAGTATTTT. Translation gives CASSHSWGTDTQYF. The full variable domain, rest sourced from reference TRBV7-9 and TRBJ2-3, is DTGVSQNPRHKITKRGQNVTFRCDPISEHNRLYWYRQTLGQGPEFLTYFQNEAQLEKSRLLSDRFSAERPKGSFSTLEIQRTEQGDSAMYLCASSHSWGTDTQYFGPGTRLTVL.

This chain connects TRBV4-1 to TRBJ1-3; no definite D call. V was shortened by 7 bases and J by 3 bases, with 10 bases between the two germline ends. Germline CDR1 reads MGHRA; CDR2 reads YSYEKL. CDR3 size: 13 residues. Here the CDR3 reads CASIHPDGNTIYF. The CDR3 coding sequence is TGCGCCAGCATCCACCCGGATGGAAACACCATATATTTT.

This clonotype came up many times. V usage is TRBV4-1 and J usage is TRBJ2-3, with D perhaps matching TRBD1 (5 bases). Trimming took off 0 bases at V and 3 bases at J, with 10 bases between the two ends. The germline gives CDR1 MGHRA, CDR2 YSYEKL. This CDR3 comprises 15 residues. CDR3: CASSQEGQGTDTQYF. The CDR3 DNA sequence: TGCGCCAGCAGCCAAGAAGGGCAGGGAACAGATACGCAGTATTTT.

This clonotype has just one count. An end of the junction does not agree with germline; a read error may underlie this. This chain joins TRBV6-2 or TRBV6-3 and TRBJ1-5; D is unresolved. CDR1 is MNHEY and CDR2 is SVGEGT in the germline V gene. The CDR3 runs to 17 residues. CDR3 residues: CACRIGACFQLNQPHHF. The DNA of the CDR3 is TGTGCCTGCAGGATAGGCGCCTGTTTCCAGCTCAATCAGCCCCATCATTTT.

To note about this clonotype: A much larger clone differs from this one at a single base, so this may be a read error. The V call is TRBV4-1, the J call TRBJ2-1; 8 bases align to TRBD2. Germline V CDR1 and CDR2: MGHRA, YSYEKL. CDR3 size: 16 residues. The V gene end was trimmed by 2 bases and the J gene end by 2 bases; junction bases not matched to a gene: 5. The CDR3: CASSQSRTSTYNEQFF. As DNA, the CDR3 is TGCGCCAGCAGCCAAAGCAGGACTAGCACCTACAATGAGCAGTTCTTC.

About this clonotype itself: One end of the junction varies from germline; a read error may be responsible. The rearrangement uses TRBV6-5 and TRBJ2-6; D may be TRBD1 (5 bases). The V gene's germline CDR1 is MNHEY and CDR2 SVGAGI. The CDR3 spans 20 residues. The CDR3, as DNA: TGTGCCAGCAGTTACGAACCACGAATTCAGCAGGGCGCTGGGACCAACGTCCTGACTTTC. Translating it yields CASSYEPRIQQGAGTNVLTF.